This T cell receptor (beta chain) was sequenced for a study of technical replicates of blood from a few donors (dated by TCRdb to the late 2010s). The CDR3, cysteine through phenylalanine, is 12 amino acids long. Of the read, only the CDR3 DNA is kept; its 36 bases are in frame from base 1. V is pared back by 6 bases and J by 2 bases, with 7 bases lying between the germline termini. CDR1 and CDR2, looked up from the germline V gene, are KGHSH and LQKENI. Receptors were amplified or captured by the immunoSEQ multiplex PCR assay. This immuneACCESS table, as held by TCRdb, lists in-frame sequences with V and J called but not all clones. Of the missing ones, under half trace to an unresolved V gene in checked studies; the others have no known cause. Here the sample has about 73,000 clones; about 92% occur a single time. Roughly 0.25% of the sample belongs to the ten largest clones. A note on this clone: This receptor's antigen is unknown. Base qualities are not at hand, and no much larger clone is one base apart.

This chain is built from TRBV18 and TRBJ1-1, with no reliable assignment of the D segment. This sequence originates from a human donor in good health. Sequenced sample: T cells isolated from PBMCs. The CDR3 loop reads CASSNTNTEAFF. The DNA sequence is given as TGTGCCAGCTCGAACACCAACACTGAAGCTTTCTTT.